Listed below are T cell receptor beta chains from one sample, sequenced in a study of blood T cell repertoires in COVID-19. The table came from immunoSEQ multiplex PCR; TCRdb's copy has only in-frame clones and leaves some out. The sample contains a few hundred thousand clones, roughly 86% of which appear only once. The sequencing sample was made of peripheral blood. All receptors derive from a man aged 55 to 70 with acute or convalescent COVID-19. CDR3s include the opening cysteine and the closing phenylalanine or tryptophan. D genes are given only for firm matches. The size of a clone is reported for some rows only, either as once, few or many, or as a class for expanded clones.

16 | TRBJ2-1 | TRBD2 | TRBV18 | . | TGTGCCAGCTCACCTCTTAGCGGGGCGAACTACAATGAGCAGTTCTTC | CASSPLSGANYNEQFF
15 | TRBJ1-4 | . | TRBV5-4 | . | TGTGCCAGCAGCTTACGGGGGGGTCATAATGAAAAACTGTTTTTT | CASSLRGGHNEKLFF
14 | TRBJ1-2 | . | TRBV6-5 | few | TGTGCCAGCAGCCGACAGGCCTCCTTCTATGGCTACACCTTC | CASSRQASFYGYTF
13 | TRBJ1-1 | . | TRBV28 | few | TGTGCCAGCACCGCACCTGGATGGAGCGAAGCTTTCTTT | CASTAPGWSEAFF
18 | TRBJ2-7 | . | TRBV5-6 | . | TGTGCCAGCAGCTTCCGTAGGCGTCTGGACAGCACCTTCTACGAGCAGTACTTC | CASSFRRRLDSTFYEQYF
13 | TRBJ2-7 | TRBD1 | TRBV6-4 | few | TGTGCCAGCAGCGAAGGGGACAGGGGCGAGCAGTACTTC | CASSEGDRGEQYF
14 | TRBJ1-2 | TRBD1 | TRBV5-1 | . | TGCGCCAGCAGCCCACTGACAGGGGGCCATGGCTACACCTTC | CASSPLTGGHGYTF
18 | TRBJ2-1 | TRBD2 | TRBV2 | once | TGTGCCAGCAGTGAGGCTAGCGGGAGCCCAAGCTCCTACAATGAGCAGTTCTTC | CASSEASGSPSSYNEQFF
20 | TRBJ2-3 | TRBD2 | TRBV19 | . | TGTGCCAGTAGTATGACCTTGACTAGCGGGGGCCTTGGAGGCACAGATACGCAGTATTTT | CASSMTLTSGGLGGTDTQYF
15 | TRBJ2-7 | TRBD1 | TRBV4-1 | . | TGCGCCAGCAGCCCCAGGGGGTTGCCTTTGGACGAGCAGTACTTC | CASSPRGLPLDEQYF
15 | TRBJ2-3 | . | TRBV11-2 | . | TGTGCCAGCAGCCGAGACAGCCTCAGCACAGATACGCAGTATTTT | CASSRDSLSTDTQYF
14 | TRBJ1-1 | . | TRBV19 | . | TGTGCCAGTAGGCCAACAGGGAAGAGGACTGAAGCTTTCTTT | CASRPTGKRTEAFF
13 | TRBJ2-1 | . | TRBV19 | . | TGTGCCAGTAGTATAGTCGGGGTCAATGAGCAGTTCTTC | CASSIVGVNEQFF
15 | TRBJ2-3 | . | TRBV5-1 | . | TGCGCCAGCAGCCCGACAGAATTAAGAACAGATACGCAGTATTTT | CASSPTELRTDTQYF
15 | TRBJ1-6 | TRBD1 | TRBV4-2 | . | TGTGCCAGCAGCCAAGAGGGACAGGGGAATTCACCCCTCCACTTT | CASSQEGQGNSPLHF
15 | TRBJ2-5 | TRBD2 | TRBV14 | . | TGTGCCAGCAGCCGGACTAGCGGGTACCAAGAGACCCAGTACTTC | CASSRTSGYQETQYF
14 | TRBJ2-3 | TRBD1 | TRBV27 | . | TGTGCCAGCAGTATCGGACAGGGCATAGATACGCAGTATTTT | CASSIGQGIDTQYF